This T cell receptor beta chain was recorded in a study of blood T cell repertoires in COVID-19. As for the study in general: From the United States, Italy and Spain came samples of acute and convalescent COVID-19. T cells, B-cell-depleted T cells, or PBMCs provided the cDNA or gDNA that served as material.

Profiling relied on immunoSEQ multiplex PCR, and the TCRdb table lists in-frame clones only, not all of them. Among over 400,000 clones listed, 80% to 90% were seen once. Germline CDR1 reads MGHRA; CDR2 reads YSYEKL. Trimming cost V 6 bases and J 1 base; bases outside gene matches: 9. The CDR3 consists of 17 residues. Material: peripheral blood. J is TRBJ1-1 and V is TRBV4-1, with 12 bases that match TRBD1. This clonotype was sampled from a human donor in a cohort sampled during active COVID-19. Here the CDR3 DNA reads TGCGCCAGCAGGGGACAGGGGGCGCTAATCTCGAACACTGAAGCTTTCTTT. Its translation is CASRGQGALISNTEAFF.